This TCR beta chain was found in a study of cytomegalovirus exposure and HLA in healthy donors (dated by TCRdb to 2016 to 2017). Background for the entire study: An earlier analysis of about 530 of the donors reported 276 Gb of sequence data and approximately 120 million unique TCR beta sequences obtained from about 179 million T cells. An early release covering about 600 HLA-typed donors comprised 250 to 350 gigabases of sequencing data and around 86 million unique TCR sequences. Of the 300 to 400 genotyped donors, around 81% fell in the genetic ancestry cluster associated with self-reported Caucasian donors. The aim of the study was to test whether cataloging public T cell receptors could identify signatures of past pathogen exposure. The T cell repertoires of under 700 subjects were profiled by immunosequencing and related to cytomegalovirus serostatus. In addition to the first cohort of about 650 subjects, a separate validation cohort of 130 or so different subjects was used. High-throughput TCR immunosequencing, statistical association of individual TCRs with disease status, and machine learning were combined to predict cytomegalovirus infection status. A later analysis re-analyzed previously published TCR beta repertoires from several hundred donors and added high-resolution HLA genotyping to study TCR occurrence patterns. The later analysis used no new phenotypic data to find candidate immune exposures, relying instead on TCR beta sequences and their occurrence across donors. An earlier analysis of fewer than 750 of the donors used high-throughput TCR beta sequencing to judge whether each TCR beta V gene segment behaved as functional or pseudogenic. Donor age, sex, ethnicity and CMV serostatus were collected together with the repertoire data. Genome-wide SNP genotypes for about 65% of the roughly 670 donors were used in a later genetic analysis, which treated that subset as a discovery cohort. Every repertoire in the discovery cohort had been generated on one and the same sequencing platform. Class I and class II HLA loci were covered by the typing at four-digit resolution. The number of donors typed differed by locus, with roughly 620-640 for A, B, C, DRB1 and DQB1, around 500 for DQA1, 606 for DPA1, and around 430 for DPB1. Four to six DR-DQ haplotypes were handled as single units for association and clustering, since linkage in the cohort was strong. Across about 370 genotyped donors of the cohort, an average of roughly 250,000 unique TCR beta nucleotide sequences per donor were sequenced, and approximately 17% of those sequences were non-productive.

A word on this clone: The clone's antigen remains unknown. No much larger clone is present one base from it, and per-base qualities are unavailable.

The study at large found these results: Assigning TCR associations to individual alleles was difficult when HLA alleles, especially DR and DQ, strongly co-occurred. The only immune exposure information available for the cohort was CMV serostatus. While some public TCRs were present in many individuals, most TCR sequences turned up only very rarely across donors. A total of about 150 TCR beta chains were listed by the study as associated with cytomegalovirus. The earlier analysis of 450 to 700 of the donors excluded approximately 15 rarely observed V segments, including chromosome 9 orphons, because counts were too low. Because HLA typing was missing for some donors at each locus, association tests included only the typed subset. A later analysis reported that several top co-occurrence clusters appeared linked to parvovirus B19, influenza, CMV and Epstein-Barr virus. Specific HLA alleles were associated with roughly 17,000 TCR beta sequences at a false discovery rate of 0.05 in a later analysis. The 87-base-pair reads could not distinguish some IMGT-functional V segments, including TRBV6-2 and TRBV6-3, so those segments were excluded. A further reported finding was that TCR beta sequences accurately predicted the HLA-A and HLA-B alleles for most subjects in the first cohort. In vitro tests confirmed that a few of the cytomegalovirus-associated TCR beta chains recognize cytomegalovirus antigens. According to a later genetic analysis, donors in an Asian-associated ancestry cluster had fewer N-insertions in productive TCRs than the approximately 630-donor mean. According to the authors, the approach could potentially be generalized to other disease states and immunological phenotypes. A cluster of highly shared sequence variants was judged likely to be a technical artifact of the sequencing pipeline. In an earlier analysis of some 500 of the donors, most TCR beta V segments were observed in productive rearrangements about 90% or about 30% of the time, broadly matching IMGT annotations. Correlated functional status among segregating V segments might reflect linkage disequilibrium, but an unknown experimental factor could not be ruled out. Cytomegalovirus status was reported to be diagnosed by the classifier with high specificity and sensitivity in both the original and validation cohorts. Sequencing depth was assumed to be roughly uniform across donors in the presence/absence analyses, though that assumption may not hold. A later analysis found that HLA-associated TCR beta chains were more clonally expanded and had lower generation probabilities than equally common non-associated chains. According to a later analysis, most CMV-associated TCR beta chains appeared to be HLA-restricted, and the HLA associations seemed to be driven largely by CMV exposure. According to a later analysis, TCR association rates differed among HLA loci, with DRB1 alleles showing the most associated TCRs and HLA-C alleles showing the fewest. An association between a missense DCLRE1C variant and V-gene and J-gene trimming of TCR beta chains was found in a later genetic analysis and replicated in an independent cohort. Only TCR beta chains were sequenced in this cohort, and the absence of alpha or paired-chain data limited detectable features.

The library relied on the immunoSEQ multiplex PCR assay. A mixture of 60 forward primers for TCR Vbeta segments and 13 reverse primers for TCR Jbeta segments was used in the multiplex PCR. The CDR3 region of rearranged TCR beta genes was amplified from genomic DNA by a multiplex PCR assay. Amplified TCR beta libraries were sequenced as 87-base-pair reads on the Illumina HiSeq System. The paper's data handling went like this. A later analysis tallied 80 million to 95 million unique TCR beta chains across the 666 repertoires, and about 10 million of those chains were shared by two or more donors. To remove PCR and sequencing errors, raw reads were error-corrected and collapsed into unique sequences using a nearest-neighbor algorithm that merged closely related sequences. Alignment of CDR3 sequences to IMGT reference sequences was used to assign V, D and J gene segments. Each retained sequence needed at least a six-nucleotide match to both a V gene segment and a J gene segment. Rearrangements were classified as productive when the CDR3 lacked stop codons and remained in frame with V and J, and all other rearrangements were classified as non-productive. CDR3 was defined by IMGT convention, running from the second conserved V-encoded cysteine to the conserved J-encoded phenylalanine. The earlier analysis of some 600 of the donors excluded sequences that lacked an unambiguous match to a single V gene segment. An earlier analysis of 500 to 700 of the donors classified V segments as functional when productive rearrangements were above 56.7% and as segregating when the standard deviation between donors was above 5%. A statistical classification framework was built for diagnosing cytomegalovirus status from the catalog of TCR beta chain sequences. In a later analysis, TCR nucleotide sequences were compared against IMGT/GENE-DB human TR gene sequences so that V and J genes could be assigned. A later analysis assigned CDR3 sequences and most-parsimonious VDJ recombination scenarios with the TCRdist pipeline. A later analysis defined each TCR beta chain by its CDR3 amino acid sequence plus V-gene family, and excluded reads lacking a unique V-gene family. To address suspected cross-contamination and a sequencing artifact, a later analysis removed roughly 580 highly shared, low-generation-probability nucleotide sequences. In a later analysis, a clonal expansion index for each public chain was calculated from normalized within-repertoire ranks of inferred template counts. Generation probabilities in a later analysis came from a VDJ recombination model fitted to out-of-frame rearrangements, and those results were checked against IGoR. Hypergeometric tests were used in a later analysis to score TCR-TCR, TCR-HLA and TCR-CMV co-occurrence, with a repertoire-size bias correction applied to the TCR pairs. False discovery rates were estimated in a later analysis by permuting HLA or CMV assignments 20 times. In a later analysis, co-occurring TCRs were grouped using DBSCAN, with TCRdist sequence similarity added in when clustering inside HLA-allele-positive subsets. Co-occurrence clustering excluded repertoires with fewer than 30,000 or more than 120,000 public chains, plus five with anomalous nucleotide sharing. This immuneACCESS table, as held by TCRdb, lists in-frame sequences with V and J called but not all clones. Of the missing ones, under half trace to an unresolved V gene in checked studies; the others have no known cause. V, J and clone size derive from that table, while D and trimming were established from the DNA sequence. The sample profile shows under 200,000 clones; about 85% of them were found once. 1% to 1.5% of the sample lies in the top ten.

Per the germline V gene, SQVTM is the CDR1 and ANQGSEA is the CDR2. Reading from cysteine to phenylalanine, the CDR3 counts 12 amino acids. The CDR3 DNA has 36 bases and is translated from base 1. At the junction V is shortened by 2 bases and J by 6 bases; bases outside the gene matches: 3. The cohort was made up of 500 to 850 healthy bone marrow donors. Cohort members were all nominally healthy when sampled, although unrecorded immune exposures were likely present. The donor tested CMV seropositive, placing the donor among the roughly 270 seropositive members of the cohort. A peripheral blood sample was collected from each donor, and TCR beta sequencing was performed on peripheral blood mononuclear cells. The Qiagen DNeasy Blood Extraction Kit was used to extract genomic DNA from the blood cell samples.

Sequencing was performed on PBMCs. The chain uses TRBV29-1 and TRBJ1-2; 7 bases in between match TRBD1. The sequence was obtained from a man aged 45-60 years in good health and CMV-seropositive. The CDR3 region: CSVEKQGDGYTF. In nucleotide form, the sequence is TGCAGCGTTGAAAAGCAGGGGGATGGCTACACCTTC.